This entry is about one T cell receptor beta chain. Primers used in a second PCR of roughly 7 to 12 cycles were a sample-barcoded 5' primer and a J-beta primer mix. Via MiXCR, TCRdb re-called the 5' RACE reads, giving one row per CDR3 protein. The data hold around 940,000 distinct CDR3 sequences, with roughly 47% observed a single time. The record originates from a study of blood T cells in healthy people across ages. The CDR3 sequence is 17 residues long. Germline V gene sequence: CDR1 SGHRS, CDR2 YFSETQ. V was clipped by 6 bases and J by 1 base, with 22 bases between them. The sample was blood. This rearrangement joins TRBV5-1 to TRBJ1-1, with a weak D call TRBD1 (5 bases). The origin of this receptor is a woman aged 55-75 years in good health. The DNA of the CDR3 is TGCGCCAGCAAGGCGCCAGGGTCCAATCTTCGGAACACTGAAGCTTTCTTT. Translation gives CASKAPGSNLRNTEAFF.